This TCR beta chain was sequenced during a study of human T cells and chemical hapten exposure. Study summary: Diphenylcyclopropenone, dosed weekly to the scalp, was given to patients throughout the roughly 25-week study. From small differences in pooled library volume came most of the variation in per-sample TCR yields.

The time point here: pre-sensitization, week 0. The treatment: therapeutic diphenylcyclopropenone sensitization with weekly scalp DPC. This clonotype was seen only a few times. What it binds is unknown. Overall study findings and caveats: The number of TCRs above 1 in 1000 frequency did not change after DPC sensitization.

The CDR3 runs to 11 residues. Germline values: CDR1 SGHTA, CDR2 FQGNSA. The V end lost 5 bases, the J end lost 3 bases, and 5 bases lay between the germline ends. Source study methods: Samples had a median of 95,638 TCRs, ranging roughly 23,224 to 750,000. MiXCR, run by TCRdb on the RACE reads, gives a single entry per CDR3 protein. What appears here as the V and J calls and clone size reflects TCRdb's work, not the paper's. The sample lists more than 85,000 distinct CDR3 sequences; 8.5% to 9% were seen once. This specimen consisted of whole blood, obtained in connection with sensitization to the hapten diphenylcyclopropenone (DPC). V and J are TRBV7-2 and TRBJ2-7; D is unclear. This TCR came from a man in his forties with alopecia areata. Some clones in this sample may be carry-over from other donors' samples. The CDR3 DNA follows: TGTGCCAGCAGCCGAAACTACGAGCAGTACTTC. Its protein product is CASSRNYEQYF. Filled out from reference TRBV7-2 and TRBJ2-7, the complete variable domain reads GAGVSQSPSNKVTEKGKDVELRCDPISGHTALYWYRQSLGQGLEFLIYFQGNSAPDKSGLPSDRFSAERTGGSVSTLTIQRTQQEDSAVYLCASSRNYEQYFGPGTRLTVT.